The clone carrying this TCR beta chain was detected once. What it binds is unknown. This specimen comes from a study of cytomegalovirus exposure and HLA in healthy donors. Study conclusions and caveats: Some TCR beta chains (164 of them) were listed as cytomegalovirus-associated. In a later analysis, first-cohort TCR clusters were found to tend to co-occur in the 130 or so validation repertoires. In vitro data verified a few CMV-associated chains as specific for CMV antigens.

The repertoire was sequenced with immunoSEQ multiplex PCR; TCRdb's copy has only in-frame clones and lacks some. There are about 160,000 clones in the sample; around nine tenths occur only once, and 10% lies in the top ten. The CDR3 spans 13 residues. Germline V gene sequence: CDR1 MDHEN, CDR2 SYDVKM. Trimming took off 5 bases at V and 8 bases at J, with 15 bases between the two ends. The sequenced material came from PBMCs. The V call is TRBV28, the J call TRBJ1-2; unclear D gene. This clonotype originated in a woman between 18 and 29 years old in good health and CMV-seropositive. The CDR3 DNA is TGTGCCAGCAGTCTATCCCGGGATAGGGGCTACACCTTC. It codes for CASSLSRDRGYTF.